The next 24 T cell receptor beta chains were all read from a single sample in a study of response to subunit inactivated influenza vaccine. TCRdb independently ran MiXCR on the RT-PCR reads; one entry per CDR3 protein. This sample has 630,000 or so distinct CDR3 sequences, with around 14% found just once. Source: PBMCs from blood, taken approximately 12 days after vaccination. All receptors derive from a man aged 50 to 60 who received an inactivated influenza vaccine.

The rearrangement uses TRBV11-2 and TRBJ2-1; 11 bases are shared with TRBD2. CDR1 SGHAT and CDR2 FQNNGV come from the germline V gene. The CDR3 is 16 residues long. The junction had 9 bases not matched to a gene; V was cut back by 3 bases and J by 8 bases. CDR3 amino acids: CASSLAIAGGVYEQFF. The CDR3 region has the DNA TGTGCCAGCAGCTTGGCTATAGCGGGAGGGGTTTATGAGCAGTTCTTC.

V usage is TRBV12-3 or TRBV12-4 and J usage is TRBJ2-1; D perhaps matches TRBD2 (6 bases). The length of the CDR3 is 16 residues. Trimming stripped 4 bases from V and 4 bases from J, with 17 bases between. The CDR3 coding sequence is TGTGCCAGCAGTTCACTGACTAGTTTTATTTACAATGAGCAGTTCTTC. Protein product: CASSSLTSFIYNEQFF.

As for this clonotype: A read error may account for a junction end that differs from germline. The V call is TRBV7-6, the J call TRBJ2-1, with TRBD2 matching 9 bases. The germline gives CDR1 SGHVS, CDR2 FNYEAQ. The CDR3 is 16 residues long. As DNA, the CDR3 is TGTGCCAGCAGCTCACTCCAGGGACTAGCTTACACTGAGCAGTTCTTC. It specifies CASSSLQGLAYTEQFF.

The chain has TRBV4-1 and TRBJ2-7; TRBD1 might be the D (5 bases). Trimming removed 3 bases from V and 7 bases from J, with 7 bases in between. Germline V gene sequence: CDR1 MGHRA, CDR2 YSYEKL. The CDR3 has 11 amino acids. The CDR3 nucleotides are TGCGCCAGCAGCCAGGGGCAGGAGCAGTACTTC. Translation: CASSQGQEQYF.

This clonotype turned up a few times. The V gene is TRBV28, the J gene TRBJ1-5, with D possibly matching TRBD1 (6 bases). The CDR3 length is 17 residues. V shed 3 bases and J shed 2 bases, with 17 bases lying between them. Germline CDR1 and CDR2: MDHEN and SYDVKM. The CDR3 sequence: CASSFIVGGAGNQPQHF. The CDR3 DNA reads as TGTGCCAGCAGTTTCATTGTAGGGGGAGCGGGCAATCAGCCCCAGCATTTT.

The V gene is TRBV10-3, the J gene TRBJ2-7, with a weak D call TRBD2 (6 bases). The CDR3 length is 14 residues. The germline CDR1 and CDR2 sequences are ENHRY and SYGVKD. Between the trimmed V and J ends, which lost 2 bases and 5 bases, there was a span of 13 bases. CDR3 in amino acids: CAISENAGKNEQYF. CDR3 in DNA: TGTGCCATCAGTGAGAATGCGGGAAAAAACGAGCAGTACTTC.

CDR3 nucleotides: TGCGCCAGCAGCCCGATAGGCCGCACAGATACGCAGTATTTT. Protein product: CASSPIGRTDTQYF. The chain carries TRBV4-3 and TRBJ2-3; no firm D call. The CDR3 has 14 residues. The ends were cut back, 4 bases at V and 1 base at J, with 9 bases in the middle. Germline values: CDR1 LGHNA, CDR2 YSLEER.

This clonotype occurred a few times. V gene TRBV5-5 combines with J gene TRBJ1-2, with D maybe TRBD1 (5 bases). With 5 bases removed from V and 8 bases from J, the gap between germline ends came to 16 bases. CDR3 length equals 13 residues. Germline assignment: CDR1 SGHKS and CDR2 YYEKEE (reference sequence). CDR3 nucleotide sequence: TGTGCCAGCAGGGATTCAGGGCGTCAGGGCTACACCTTC. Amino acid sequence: CASRDSGRQGYTF. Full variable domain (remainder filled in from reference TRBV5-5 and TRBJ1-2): DAGVTQSPTHLIKTRGQQVTLRCSPISGHKSVSWYQQVLGQGPQFIFQYYEKEERGRGNFPDRFSARQFPNYSSELNVNALLLGDSALYLCASRDSGRQGYTFGSGTRLTVV.

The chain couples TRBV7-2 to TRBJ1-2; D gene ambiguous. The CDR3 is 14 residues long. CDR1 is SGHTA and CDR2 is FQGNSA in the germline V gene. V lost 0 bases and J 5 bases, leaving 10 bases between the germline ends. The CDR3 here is CASSLAVRGYGYTF. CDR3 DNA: TGTGCCAGCAGCTTAGCCGTCCGGGGATATGGCTACACCTTC.

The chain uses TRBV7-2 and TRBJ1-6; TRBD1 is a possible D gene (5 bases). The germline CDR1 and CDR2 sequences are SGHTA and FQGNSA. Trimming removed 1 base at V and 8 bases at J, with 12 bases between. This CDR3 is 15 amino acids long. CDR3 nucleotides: TGTGCCAGCAGCTTAGTCCCAGGGCCGGATTCACCCCTCCACTTT. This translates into CASSLVPGPDSPLHF.

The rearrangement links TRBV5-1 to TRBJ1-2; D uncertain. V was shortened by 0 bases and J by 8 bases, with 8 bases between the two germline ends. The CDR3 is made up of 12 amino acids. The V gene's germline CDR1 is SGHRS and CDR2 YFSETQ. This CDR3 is CASSLVQGGYTF. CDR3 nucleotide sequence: TGCGCCAGCAGCTTGGTTCAAGGCGGCTACACCTTC.

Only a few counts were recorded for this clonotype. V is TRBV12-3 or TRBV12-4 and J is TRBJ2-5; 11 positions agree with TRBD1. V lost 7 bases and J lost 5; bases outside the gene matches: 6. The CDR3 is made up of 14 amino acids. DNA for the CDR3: TGTGCCAGCAAACGGACAGGGGGCCTCGAGACCCAGTACTTC. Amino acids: CASKRTGGLETQYF.

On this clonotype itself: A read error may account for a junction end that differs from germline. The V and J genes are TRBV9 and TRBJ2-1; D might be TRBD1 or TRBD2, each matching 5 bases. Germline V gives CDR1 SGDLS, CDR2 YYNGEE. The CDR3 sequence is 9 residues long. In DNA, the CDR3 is TGTGCCAGCGGGGACCCCGAGATCTTC. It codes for CASGDPEIF.

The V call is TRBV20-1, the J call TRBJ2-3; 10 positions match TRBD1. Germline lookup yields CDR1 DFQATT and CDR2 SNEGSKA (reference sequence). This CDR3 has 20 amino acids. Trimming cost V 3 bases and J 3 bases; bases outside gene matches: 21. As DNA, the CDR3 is TGCAGTGCTAGTTCGACCCTCTCGGGGACAGGGGATTCTGTGACAGATACGCAGTATTTT. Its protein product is CSASSTLSGTGDSVTDTQYF.

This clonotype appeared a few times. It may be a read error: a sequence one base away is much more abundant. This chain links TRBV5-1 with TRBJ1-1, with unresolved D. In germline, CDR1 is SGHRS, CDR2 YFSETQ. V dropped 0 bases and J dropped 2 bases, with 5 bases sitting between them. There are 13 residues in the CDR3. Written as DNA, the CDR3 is TGCGCCAGCAGCTTGGAACACAACACTGAAGCTTTCTTT. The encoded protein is CASSLEHNTEAFF.

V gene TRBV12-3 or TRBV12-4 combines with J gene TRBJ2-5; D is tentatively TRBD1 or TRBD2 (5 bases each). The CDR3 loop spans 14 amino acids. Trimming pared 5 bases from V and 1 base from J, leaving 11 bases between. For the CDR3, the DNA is TGTGCCAGCAGTGGGAACGGGGCCCAAGAGACCCAGTACTTC. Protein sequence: CASSGNGAQETQYF.

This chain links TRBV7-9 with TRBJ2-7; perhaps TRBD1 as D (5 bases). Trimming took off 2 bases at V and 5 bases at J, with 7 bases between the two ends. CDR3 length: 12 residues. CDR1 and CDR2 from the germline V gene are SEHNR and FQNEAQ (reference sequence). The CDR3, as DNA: TGTGCCAGCAGCTTAAAGGGGAACGAGCAGTACTTC. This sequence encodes CASSLKGNEQYF.

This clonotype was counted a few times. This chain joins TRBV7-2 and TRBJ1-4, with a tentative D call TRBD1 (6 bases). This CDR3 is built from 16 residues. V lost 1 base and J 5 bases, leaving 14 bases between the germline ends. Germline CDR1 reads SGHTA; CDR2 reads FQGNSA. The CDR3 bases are TGTGCCAGCAGCTTAGTCGGTGGGCAGGGGAATGAAAAACTGTTTTTT. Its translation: CASSLVGGQGNEKLFF. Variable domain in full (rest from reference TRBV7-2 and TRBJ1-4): GAGVSQSPSNKVTEKGKDVELRCDPISGHTALYWYRQSLGQGLEFLIYFQGNSAPDKSGLPSDRFSAERTGGSVSTLTIQRTQQEDSAVYLCASSLVGGQGNEKLFFGSGTQLSVL.

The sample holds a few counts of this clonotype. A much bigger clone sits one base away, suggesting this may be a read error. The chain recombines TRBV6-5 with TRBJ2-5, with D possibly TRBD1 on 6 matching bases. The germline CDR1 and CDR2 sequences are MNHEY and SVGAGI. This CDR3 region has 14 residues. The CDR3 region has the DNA TGTCCCAGCACTTCGACAGGCCCCCAAGAGACCCAGTACTTC. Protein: CPSTSTGPQETQYF.

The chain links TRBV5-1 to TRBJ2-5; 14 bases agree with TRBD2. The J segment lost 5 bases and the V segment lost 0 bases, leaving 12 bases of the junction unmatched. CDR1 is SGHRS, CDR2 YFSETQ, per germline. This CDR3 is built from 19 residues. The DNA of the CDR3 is TGCGCCAGCAGCTTGGGTCGACTAGCGGGAGGGCCTTCTCTTGAGACCCAGTACTTC. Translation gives CASSLGRLAGGPSLETQYF.

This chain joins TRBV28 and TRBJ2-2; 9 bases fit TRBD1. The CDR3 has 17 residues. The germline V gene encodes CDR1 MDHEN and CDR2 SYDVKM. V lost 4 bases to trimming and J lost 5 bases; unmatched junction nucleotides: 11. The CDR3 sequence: CASSYRGGTGKTGELFF. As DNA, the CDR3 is TGTGCCAGCAGTTACAGGGGGGGGACAGGGAAAACCGGGGAGCTGTTTTTT.

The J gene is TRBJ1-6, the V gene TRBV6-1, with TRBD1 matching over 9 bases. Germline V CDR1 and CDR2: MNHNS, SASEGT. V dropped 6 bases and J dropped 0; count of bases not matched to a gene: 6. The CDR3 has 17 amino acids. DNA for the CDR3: TGTGCCAGCAGATCCGGGACAGGGAGCTCCTATAATTCACCCCTCCACTTT. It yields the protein CASRSGTGSSYNSPLHF.

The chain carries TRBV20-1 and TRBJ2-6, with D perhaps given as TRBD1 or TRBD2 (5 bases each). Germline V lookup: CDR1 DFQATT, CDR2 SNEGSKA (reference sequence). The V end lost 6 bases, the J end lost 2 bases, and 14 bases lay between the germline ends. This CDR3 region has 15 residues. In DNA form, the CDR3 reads TGCAGTGCCGATTCCCAGGGAGCTGGGGCCAACGTCCTGACTTTC. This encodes CSADSQGAGANVLTF.

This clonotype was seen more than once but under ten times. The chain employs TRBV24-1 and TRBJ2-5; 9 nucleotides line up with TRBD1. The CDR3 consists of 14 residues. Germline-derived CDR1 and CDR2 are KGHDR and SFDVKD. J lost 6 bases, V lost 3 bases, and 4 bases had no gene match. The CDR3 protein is CATSDTGQGKTQYF. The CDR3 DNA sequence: TGTGCCACCAGTGATACAGGACAGGGGAAGACCCAGTACTTC.